This T cell receptor (beta chain) was identified in a study of CD8+CD57+ T cells in acquired aplastic anemia. Study results and caveats: Comparison of patients with controls identified twenty-nine shared CD8+ CDR3 sequences.

The germline gives CDR1 LNHNV, CDR2 YYDKDF (reference sequence). Trimming took off 3 bases at V and 1 base at J, with 12 bases between the two ends. CDR3 length equals 15 residues. The template for TCR beta VDJ and CDR3 sequence profiling was genomic DNA. Each CDR3 protein is one row after TCRdb ran MiXCR on the reads. This table holds 120,000 or so distinct CDR3 sequences, less than 50% found once. As concerns this clonotype: Its cognate antigen is unknown.

Those patients picked for sequencing had displayed CD8+CD57+ cell expansion on flow cytometry. Patients had undergone no therapy by the time their blood was sampled. This rearrangement joins TRBV15 to TRBJ2-5, with D possibly being TRBD1 (5 bases). This sequence was found in a human donor with aplastic anemia. Sample: sorted CD4+, CD8+, or CD8+CD57+ T cells (not recorded which) from PBMCs. CDR3 in amino acids: CATSRGPSGQETQYF. In nucleotides, the CDR3 is TGTGCCACCAGCAGGGGGCCCTCAGGCCAAGAGACCCAGTACTTC.